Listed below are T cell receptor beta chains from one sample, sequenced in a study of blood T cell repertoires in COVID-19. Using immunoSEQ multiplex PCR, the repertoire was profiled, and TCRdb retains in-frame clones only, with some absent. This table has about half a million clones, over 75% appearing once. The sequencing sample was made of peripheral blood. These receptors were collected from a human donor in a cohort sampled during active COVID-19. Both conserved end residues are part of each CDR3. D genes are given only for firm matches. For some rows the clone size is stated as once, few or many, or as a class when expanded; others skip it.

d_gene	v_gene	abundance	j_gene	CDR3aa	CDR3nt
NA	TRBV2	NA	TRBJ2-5	CASSENRQETQYF	TGTGCCAGCAGTGAAAACAGGCAAGAGACCCAGTACTTC
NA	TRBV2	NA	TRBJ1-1	CATNREMNTEAFF	TGTGCCACAAACAGGGAAATGAACACTGAAGCTTTCTTT
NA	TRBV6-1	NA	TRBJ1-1	CASSEGGTLIEAFF	TGTGCCAGCAGTGAGGGGGGGACCCTTATTGAAGCTTTCTTT
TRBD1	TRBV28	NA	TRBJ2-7	CASSIMRTGAREQYF	TGTGCCAGCAGTATCATGCGGACAGGGGCGAGAGAGCAGTACTTC
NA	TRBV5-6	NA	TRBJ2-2	CASSSLPGELFF	TGTGCCAGCAGCTCCCTTCCCGGGGAGCTGTTTTTT
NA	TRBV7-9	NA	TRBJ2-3	CASSSYTRVGTDTQYF	TGTGCCAGCAGCTCCTACACTAGGGTGGGCACAGATACGCAGTATTTT
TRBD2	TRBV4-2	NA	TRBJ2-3	CASSQDGTLAGRPDTQYF	TGTGCCAGCAGCCAAGATGGGACGCTAGCGGGTAGACCAGATACGCAGTATTTT
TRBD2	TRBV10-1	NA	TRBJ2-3	CASSRAGGPTDTQYF	TGCGCCAGCAGTCGGGCGGGAGGGCCCACAGATACGCAGTATTTT
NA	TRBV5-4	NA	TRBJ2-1	CASSDLGLASSYNEQFF	TGTGCCAGCAGCGACCTAGGACTCGCGAGCTCCTACAATGAGCAGTTCTTC
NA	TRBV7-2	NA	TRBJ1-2	CASSPGQLANYGYTF	TGTGCCAGCAGCCCCGGGCAGCTAGCCAACTATGGCTACACCTTC
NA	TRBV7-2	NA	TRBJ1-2	CASRPQGLTNYGYTF	TGTGCCAGCAGGCCCCAGGGGCTAACTAACTATGGCTACACCTTC
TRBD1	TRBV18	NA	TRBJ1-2	CASSPMTGISYGYTF	TGTGCCAGCTCACCGATGACAGGGATTAGCTATGGCTACACCTTC
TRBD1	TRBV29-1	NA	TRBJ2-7	CSVEVGTGGPYEQYF	TGCAGCGTTGAAGTCGGGACAGGGGGACCCTACGAGCAGTACTTC
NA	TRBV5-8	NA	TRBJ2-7	CASSWSGAEQYF	TGTGCCAGCAGCTGGTCAGGGGCCGAGCAGTACTTC
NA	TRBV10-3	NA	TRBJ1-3	CAISESQAFSGNTIYF	TGTGCCATCAGTGAGTCTCAGGCCTTCTCTGGAAACACCATATATTTT
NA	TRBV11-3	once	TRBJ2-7	CASSLSTGDEQYF	TGTGCCAGCAGCTTGTCGACAGGCGACGAGCAGTACTTC
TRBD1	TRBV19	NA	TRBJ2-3	CASSARDRHPSTDTQYF	TGTGCCAGTAGTGCCCGGGACAGGCACCCGAGCACAGATACGCAGTATTTT
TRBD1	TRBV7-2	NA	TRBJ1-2	CASSPPDRTYGYTF	TGTGCCAGCAGCCCCCCGGACAGGACCTATGGCTACACCTTC
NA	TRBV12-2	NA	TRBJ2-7	CASRLDQESYEQYF	TGTGCAAGTCGCTTAGACCAGGAATCCTACGAGCAGTACTTC
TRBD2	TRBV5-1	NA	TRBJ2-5	CASSSLGLAQETQYF	TGCGCCAGCAGCTCCTTGGGACTAGCGCAAGAGACCCAGTACTTC
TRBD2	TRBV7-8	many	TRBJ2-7	CASDRIRLAATREGEQYF	TGTGCCAGCGATCGGATCCGACTAGCGGCTACTAGGGAAGGCGAGCAGTACTTC
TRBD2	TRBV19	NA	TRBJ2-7	CASSPYGSGNYEQYF	TGTGCCAGTAGCCCATATGGTAGCGGGAACTACGAGCAGTACTTC
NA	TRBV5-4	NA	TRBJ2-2	CASSLPAGETGELFF	TGTGCCAGCAGCTTACCGGCAGGGGAGACCGGGGAGCTGTTTTTT
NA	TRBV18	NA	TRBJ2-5	CASSPRDAPETQYF	TGTGCCAGCTCACCGCGGGACGCCCCAGAGACCCAGTACTTC
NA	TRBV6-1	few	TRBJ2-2	CASSEAAPGRTGELFF	TGTGCCAGCAGTGAAGCTGCTCCGGGTCGAACCGGGGAGCTGTTTTTT
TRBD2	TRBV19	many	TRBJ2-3	CASSYTSGSFSDTQYF	TGTGCCAGTAGCTACACTAGCGGGAGTTTTTCAGATACGCAGTATTTT
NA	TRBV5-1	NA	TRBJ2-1	CASSLDGGNEQFF	TGCGCCAGCAGCTTGGACGGGGGAAATGAGCAGTTCTTC
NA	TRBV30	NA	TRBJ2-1	CAWSEASNEQFF	TGTGCCTGGAGTGAAGCATCCAATGAGCAGTTCTTC